This T cell receptor beta chain was sequenced in a study of Graves' ophthalmopathy and Graves' hyperthyroidism. Study results and caveats: In blood, most expanded thyroid clonotypes above 0.001 frequency were also detected. The model's ophthalmopathy progression predictions had more than 55% sensitivity and 72% to 75% specificity. Using a 13-signature model, the authors split ophthalmopathy from stable hyperthyroidism, with roughly 90% sensitivity and 70% to 83% specificity.

It was on clinical symptoms, serum thyroxine, TRAb, thyroid ultrasound and orbital computed tomography that diagnosis relied. In regard to this clonotype: What it recognizes is unknown.

Germline CDR1 is SGHTA and CDR2 is FQGNSA. This CDR3 has 13 residues. Trimming pared 5 bases from V and 7 bases from J, leaving 14 bases between. CDR3 regions of TCR beta were amplified from RNA transcripts. The library came from an HTBI-primed first-round RT-PCR and a second-round multiplex PCR. TCRdb analysed the multiplex PCR reads with MiXCR anew, one entry per CDR3 protein. The sample includes 1 million to 1.3 million distinct CDR3 sequences, roughly two fifths seen only once; the top ten take over 8.5%. The rearrangement uses TRBV7-2 and TRBJ2-5, with D maybe TRBD1 (5 bases). This clonotype was sampled from an adult man with Graves' hyperthyroidism. The sequenced material came from peripheral blood or thyroid tissue (not recorded which). The CDR3 DNA is TGTGCCAGCAGCGATCCAGGGATTAGGACCCAGTACTTC. Its protein product is CASSDPGIRTQYF.